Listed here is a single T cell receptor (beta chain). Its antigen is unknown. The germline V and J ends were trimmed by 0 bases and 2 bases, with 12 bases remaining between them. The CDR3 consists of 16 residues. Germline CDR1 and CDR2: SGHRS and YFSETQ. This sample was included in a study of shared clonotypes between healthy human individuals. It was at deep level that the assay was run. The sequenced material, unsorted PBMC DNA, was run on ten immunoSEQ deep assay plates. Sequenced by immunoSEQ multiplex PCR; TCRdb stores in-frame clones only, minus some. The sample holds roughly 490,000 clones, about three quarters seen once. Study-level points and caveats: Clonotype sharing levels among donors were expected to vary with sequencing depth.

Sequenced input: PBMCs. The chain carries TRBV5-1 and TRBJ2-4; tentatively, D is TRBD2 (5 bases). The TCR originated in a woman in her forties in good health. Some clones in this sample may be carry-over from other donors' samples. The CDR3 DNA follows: TGCGCCAGCAGCTTGGAAGGCAGGAGGTCCAAAAACATTCAGTACTTC. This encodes CASSLEGRRSKNIQYF.